This T cell receptor beta chain is drawn from a study of identifying expanded T cells in peripheral blood. Repertoires were generated with immunoSEQ multiplex PCR, while TCRdb's copy carries only in-frame clones and drops some. This sample has approximately 90,000 clones, with 88% found just once. Germline loops: CDR1 MNHEY, CDR2 SVGAGI. Trimming removed 8 bases at V and 0 bases at J, with 8 bases between. The CDR3 is made up of 13 amino acids. The V call is TRBV6-5, the J call TRBJ2-1, with no clear D. This TCR derives from a person aged 18-70 years in good health. Sequenced input: blood. This CDR3 reads CASAVGSYNEQFF. For the CDR3, the DNA is TGTGCCAGCGCGGTGGGCTCCTACAATGAGCAGTTCTTC.